This section outlines one TCR beta chain sequence together with its context. Its antigen remains unknown. Vbeta (60) and Jbeta (13) primers were used in the PCR. Profiled with immunoSEQ multiplex PCR; TCRdb holds only in-frame clones, not every one. This sample has about 88,000 clones, with roughly 84% found just once. The CDR3 is 13 amino acids. Germline V CDR1 and CDR2: LNHNV, YYDKDF (reference sequence). Trimming pared 4 bases from V and 8 bases from J, leaving 14 bases between. The record originates from a study of cytomegalovirus exposure and HLA in healthy donors. Study-level points and caveats: Being indistinguishable, some V segments were excluded, TRBV6-2 and TRBV6-3 among them.

Material for sequencing was PBMCs. The genes are TRBV15 and TRBJ1-2; D perhaps matches TRBD1 (5 bases). The origin of this receptor is a man aged 25-40 years in good health and CMV-seronegative. In nucleotides, the CDR3 is TGTGCCACCAGCATACTGCAGGGTGAGGGCTACACCTTC. This gives the protein CATSILQGEGYTF.